This entry lists 7 T cell receptor beta chains sequenced from one sample in a study of blood T cells in healthy people across ages. PCR was performed a second time for about 6 to 12 cycles using a sample-barcoded 5' primer and a J-beta primer mix. TCRdb independently ran MiXCR on the 5' RACE reads; one entry per CDR3 protein. The table lists approximately 360,000 distinct CDR3 sequences, 45% to 65% of them singletons. Material: blood. Every receptor here comes from a man between 60 and 75 years old in good health.

This clonotype was seen a single time. The J gene is TRBJ2-7, the V gene TRBV20-1; 8 bases map to TRBD1. The J call is doubtful: the DNA matches TRBJ2-5 better. Germline-derived CDR1 and CDR2 are DFQATT and SNEGSKA (reference sequence). This CDR3 has 13 residues. As DNA, the CDR3 is TGCAGTGGAGAGGGACAGGTCTTAGAGACCCAGTACTTC. Amino acid sequence: CSGEGQVLETQYF.

The V gene is TRBV30, the J gene TRBJ1-2; no clear D. CDR1 and CDR2 from the germline V gene are GTSNPN and SVGIG (reference sequence). Trimming removed 1 base at V and 2 bases at J, with 2 bases between. The CDR3 contains 11 residues. CDR3 DNA sequence: TGTGCCTGGAGTGAGAACTATGGCTACACCTTC. Translation gives CAWSENYGYTF.

This chain links TRBV28 with TRBJ1-4; D unclear. Trimming left V 8 bases short and J 5 bases short, with 12 bases between. The germline gives CDR1 MDHEN, CDR2 SYDVKM. The CDR3 runs to 13 residues. The CDR3 bases are TGTGCCAGCCTTGGGGATCCGAATGAAAAACTGTTTTTT. Translating gives CASLGDPNEKLFF.

In this sample, this clonotype turned up a few times. The chain is built from TRBV7-2 and TRBJ1-2; unclear D gene. CDR1 and CDR2 (germline): SGHTA, FQGNSA. CDR3 length: 12 amino acids. Trimming removed 5 bases from V and 5 bases from J, with 9 bases in between. CDR3 sequence reads: CASSPTGYGYTF. As DNA, the CDR3 is TGTGCCAGCAGCCCCACTGGGTATGGCTACACCTTC.

This chain joins TRBV7-9 and TRBJ2-7, with no clear D. CDR1 and CDR2 (germline): SEHNR, FQNEAQ (reference sequence). Trimming stripped 2 bases from V and 2 bases from J, with 10 bases between. The CDR3 covers 14 residues. In DNA form, the CDR3 reads TGTGCCAGCAGCTTACCGGACCGTACCTACGAGCAGTACTTC. Amino acid sequence: CASSLPDRTYEQYF.

This clonotype was seen at least ten times. CDR3 in DNA: TGTGCCAGCTTTGGGGGGGGCGGCACAGATACGCAGTATTTT. It codes for CASFGGGGTDTQYF. The chain combines TRBV4-2 with TRBJ2-3, with a weak D call TRBD2 (7 bases). The CDR3 extends over 14 amino acids. V was cut by 8 bases and J by 1 base, with 13 bases left in between. Per germline, CDR1 LGHNA and CDR2 YNFKEQ.

The chain recombines TRBV5-1 with TRBJ1-2; 7 bases match TRBD1. Germline CDR1 SGHRS, CDR2 YFSETQ. J lost 4 bases, V lost 0 bases, and 9 bases had no gene match. The CDR3 is 16 residues long. The CDR3 DNA reads TGCGCCAGCAGCTTGGAAATGACAGGGTTTGGCTATGGCTACACCTTC. Encoded protein: CASSLEMTGFGYGYTF.